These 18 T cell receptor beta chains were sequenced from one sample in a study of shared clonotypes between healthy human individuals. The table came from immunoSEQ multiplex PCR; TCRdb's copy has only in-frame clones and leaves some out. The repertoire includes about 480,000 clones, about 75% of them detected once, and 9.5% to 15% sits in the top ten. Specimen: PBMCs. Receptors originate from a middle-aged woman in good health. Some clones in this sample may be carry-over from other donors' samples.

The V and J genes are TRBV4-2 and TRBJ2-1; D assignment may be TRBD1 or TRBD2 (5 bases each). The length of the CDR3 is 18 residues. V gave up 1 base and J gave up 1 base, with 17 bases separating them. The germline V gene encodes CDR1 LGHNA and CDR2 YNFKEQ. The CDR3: CASSQGNGAAGSYNEQFF. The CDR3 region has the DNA TGTGCCAGCAGCCAAGGAAATGGGGCTGCGGGTTCCTACAATGAGCAGTTCTTC.

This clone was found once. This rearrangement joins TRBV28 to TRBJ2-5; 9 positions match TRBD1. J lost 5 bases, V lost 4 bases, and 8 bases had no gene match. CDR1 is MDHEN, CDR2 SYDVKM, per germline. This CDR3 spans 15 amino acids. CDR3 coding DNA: TGTGCCAGCAGTTGGGACAGGGCAAAATCGGAGACCCAGTACTTC. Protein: CASSWDRAKSETQYF.

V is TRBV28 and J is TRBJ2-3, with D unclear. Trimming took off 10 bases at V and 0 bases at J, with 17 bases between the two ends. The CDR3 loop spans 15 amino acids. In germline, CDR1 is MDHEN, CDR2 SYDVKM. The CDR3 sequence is CATAQRHSSTDTQYF. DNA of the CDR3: TGTGCCACCGCCCAAAGACATTCGAGCACAGATACGCAGTATTTT.

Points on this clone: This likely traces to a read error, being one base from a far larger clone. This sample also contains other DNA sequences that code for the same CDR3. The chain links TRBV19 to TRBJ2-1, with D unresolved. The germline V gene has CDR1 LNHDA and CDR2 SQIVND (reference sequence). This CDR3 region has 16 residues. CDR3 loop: CATLPGDTSSYNEQFF. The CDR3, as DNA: TGTGCCACCCTACCGGGTGACACGAGCTCCTATAATGAGCAGTTCTTC.

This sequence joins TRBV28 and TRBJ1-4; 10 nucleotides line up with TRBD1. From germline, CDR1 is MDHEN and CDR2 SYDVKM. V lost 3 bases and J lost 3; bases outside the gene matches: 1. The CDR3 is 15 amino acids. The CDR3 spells CASSLDRGANEKLFF. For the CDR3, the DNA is TGTGCCAGCAGTTTGGACAGGGGGGCTAATGAAAAACTGTTTTTT.

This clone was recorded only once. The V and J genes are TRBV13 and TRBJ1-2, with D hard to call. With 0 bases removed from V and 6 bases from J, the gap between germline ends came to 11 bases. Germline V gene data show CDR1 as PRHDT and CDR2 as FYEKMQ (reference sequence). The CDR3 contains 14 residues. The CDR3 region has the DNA TGTGCCAGCAGCTTAGGCCCCCCAGGTGATGGCTACACCTTC. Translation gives CASSLGPPGDGYTF.

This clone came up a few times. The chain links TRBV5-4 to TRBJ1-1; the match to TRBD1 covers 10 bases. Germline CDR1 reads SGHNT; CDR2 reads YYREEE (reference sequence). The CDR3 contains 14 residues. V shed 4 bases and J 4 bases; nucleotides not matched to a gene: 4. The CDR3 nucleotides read TGTGCCAGCAGCCGGGACAGGGGTGGCACTGAAGCTTTCTTT. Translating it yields CASSRDRGGTEAFF.

CDR3 residues: CASSPQDFYNEQFF. The CDR3 nucleotides are TGTGCCAGCTCACCTCAGGACTTCTACAATGAGCAGTTCTTC. The chain uses TRBV18 and TRBJ2-1; maybe TRBD2 (5 bases). CDR1 is KGHSH and CDR2 is LQKENI in the germline V gene. The V end lost 3 bases, the J end lost 3 bases, and 9 bases lay between the germline ends. The CDR3 contains 14 residues.

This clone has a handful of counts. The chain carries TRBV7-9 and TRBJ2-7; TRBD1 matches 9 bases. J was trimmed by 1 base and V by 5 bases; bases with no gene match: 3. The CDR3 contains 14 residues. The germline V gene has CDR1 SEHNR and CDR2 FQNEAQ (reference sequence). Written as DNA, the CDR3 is TGTGCCAGCAGCGTGGACAGGGGATCCTACGAGCAGTACTTC. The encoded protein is CASSVDRGSYEQYF.

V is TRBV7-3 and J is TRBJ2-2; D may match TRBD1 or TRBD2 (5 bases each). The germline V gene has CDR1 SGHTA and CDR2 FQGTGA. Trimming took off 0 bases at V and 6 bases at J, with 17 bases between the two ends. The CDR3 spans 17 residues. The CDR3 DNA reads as TGTGCCAGCAGCTTAACGGGAGACCTAAGGGGAGCCGGGGAGCTGTTTTTT. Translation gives CASSLTGDLRGAGELFF.

CDR3 nucleotide sequence: TGTGCCAGCAGCGCGGACAGCTTTAATGAAAAACTGTTTTTT. Translating gives CASSADSFNEKLFF. The genes are TRBV9 and TRBJ1-4; maybe TRBD1 (6 bases). The V gene's germline CDR1 is SGDLS and CDR2 YYNGEE. V lost 3 bases to trimming and J lost 4 bases, with 10 bases between them. The CDR3 extends over 14 amino acids.

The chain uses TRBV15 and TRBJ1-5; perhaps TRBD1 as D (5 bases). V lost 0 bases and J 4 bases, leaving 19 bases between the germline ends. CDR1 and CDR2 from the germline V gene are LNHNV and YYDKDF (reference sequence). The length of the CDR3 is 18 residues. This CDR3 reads CATSRDPPLQAINQPQHF. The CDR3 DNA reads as TGTGCCACCAGCAGAGACCCCCCCCTACAGGCAATTAATCAGCCCCAGCATTTT.

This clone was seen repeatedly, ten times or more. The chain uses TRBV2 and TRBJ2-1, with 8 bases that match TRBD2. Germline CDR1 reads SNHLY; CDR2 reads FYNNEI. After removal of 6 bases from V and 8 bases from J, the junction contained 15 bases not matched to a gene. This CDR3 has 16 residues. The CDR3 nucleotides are TGTGCCAGCAGGACGCTAAAGCGGGAGTATGGAGATGAGCAGTTCTTC. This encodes CASRTLKREYGDEQFF.

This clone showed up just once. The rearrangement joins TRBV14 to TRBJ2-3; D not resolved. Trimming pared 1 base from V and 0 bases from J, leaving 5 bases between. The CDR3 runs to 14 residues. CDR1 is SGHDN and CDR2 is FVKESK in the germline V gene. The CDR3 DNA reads TGTGCCAGCAGCCAAGTCGTCAGCACAGATACGCAGTATTTT. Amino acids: CASSQVVSTDTQYF.

Here the CDR3 reads CASSPGQGVWEEQYF. CDR3 nucleotides: TGTGCCAGCAGCCCGGGACAGGGAGTTTGGGAAGAGCAGTACTTC. The chain carries TRBV9 and TRBJ2-7; 9 positions match TRBD1. Trimming removed 4 bases from V and 7 bases from J; junction bases left unmatched: 12. CDR1 and CDR2 (germline): SGDLS, YYNGEE. This CDR3 has 15 residues.

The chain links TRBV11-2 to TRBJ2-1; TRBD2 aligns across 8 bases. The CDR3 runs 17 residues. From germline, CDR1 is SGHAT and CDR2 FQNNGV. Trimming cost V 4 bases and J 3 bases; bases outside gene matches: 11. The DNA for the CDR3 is TGTGCCAGCAGCTGGACCCCCACTAGCGGAGTCTACAATGAGCAGTTCTTC. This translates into CASSWTPTSGVYNEQFF.

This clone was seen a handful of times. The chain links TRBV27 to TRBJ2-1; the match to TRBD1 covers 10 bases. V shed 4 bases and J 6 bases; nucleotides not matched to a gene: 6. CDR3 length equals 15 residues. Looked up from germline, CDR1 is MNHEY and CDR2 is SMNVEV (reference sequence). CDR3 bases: TGTGCCAGCAGTTCGACAGGGGGCATCTCCAATGAGCAGTTCTTC. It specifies CASSSTGGISNEQFF.

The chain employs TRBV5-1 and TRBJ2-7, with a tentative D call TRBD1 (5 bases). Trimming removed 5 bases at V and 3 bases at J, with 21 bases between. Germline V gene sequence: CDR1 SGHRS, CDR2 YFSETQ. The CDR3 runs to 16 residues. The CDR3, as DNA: TGCGCCAGCAGACGGCCGGGCCTCCTAGGGGACTACGAGCAGTACTTC. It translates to CASRRPGLLGDYEQYF.